Following are 12 T cell receptor beta chains from one sample sequenced in a study of T-cell memory formation after mild COVID-19. TCRdb called the 5' RACE reads again in MiXCR, with one record for every CDR3 protein. Here the sample spans around 140,000 distinct CDR3 sequences, under 30% being singletons. The sample taken for sequencing was PBMCs or a T cell subset sorted from them (not recorded which). The receptors stem from an adult woman who had mild COVID-19 (a few samples of this study predate the infection). Cell type and time point are not known.

CDR3 nucleotide sequence: TGTGCCAGCAGCTTAGGCGGGAGCACTGGGGAGACCCAGTACTTC. Translation gives CASSLGGSTGETQYF. The chain employs TRBV7-2 and TRBJ2-5; 7 positions match TRBD2. The V and J ends lost 1 base and 5 bases, in that order; junction bases with no gene match: 7. The CDR3 totals 15 residues. Germline CDR1 and CDR2: SGHTA and FQGNSA.

There are a few counts of this clonotype. Here the CDR3 DNA reads TGCGCCAGCAGCCCCACGCCGGGACAGGGGTTGGGGGAGCTGTTTTTT. Amino acids: CASSPTPGQGLGELFF. The chain employs TRBV5-1 and TRBJ2-2; 10 bases agree with TRBD1. There are 16 residues in the CDR3. Germline CDR1 and CDR2: SGHRS and YFSETQ. Trimming cost V 4 bases and J 8 bases; bases outside gene matches: 11.

V gene TRBV7-9 combines with J gene TRBJ2-1, with 10 bases fitting TRBD2. The CDR3 covers 18 residues. In germline, CDR1 is SEHNR, CDR2 FQNEAQ (reference sequence). The ends lost 6 bases at V and 8 bases at J; junction bases unmatched: 19. The CDR3 loop reads CASSPVGAGGFSEYEQFF. Written as DNA, the CDR3 is TGTGCCAGCAGTCCCGTGGGAGCGGGGGGGTTCTCGGAATATGAGCAGTTCTTC.

This rearrangement joins TRBV4-1 to TRBJ2-1; 9 bases are shared with TRBD2. The CDR3 is 16 residues long. Trimming took 3 bases from V and 8 from J; bases not matched to a gene: 11. The germline V gene encodes CDR1 MGHRA and CDR2 YSYEKL. CDR3 amino acids: CASSHPGVAGAHEQFF. The CDR3 region has the DNA TGCGCCAGCAGCCACCCCGGGGTAGCGGGAGCGCATGAGCAGTTCTTC.

This clonotype was observed a few times. The chain joins TRBV5-1 to TRBJ2-1; TRBD1 agrees at 11 bases. Germline V gene lookup returns CDR1 SGHRS and CDR2 YFSETQ. The junction had 8 bases not matched to a gene; V was cut back by 5 bases and J by 10 bases. The CDR3 has 14 amino acids. Here the CDR3 DNA reads TGCGCCAGCAGGGAGGAGGGACAGGGGGACGAGCAGTTCTTC. Translated: CASREEGQGDEQFF.

The chain has TRBV20-1 and TRBJ2-3; TRBD2 is a possible D gene (7 bases). Germline V gene data show CDR1 as DFQATT and CDR2 as SNEGSKA (reference sequence). Between the trimmed V and J ends, which lost 5 bases and 5 bases, there was a span of 20 bases. This CDR3 spans 15 amino acids. CDR3 sequence reads: CSAFMGAGDIDTQYF. The CDR3 bases are TGCAGTGCTTTTATGGGGGCGGGAGATATAGATACGCAGTATTTT.

The J gene is TRBJ1-1, the V gene TRBV29-1; TRBD1 aligns across 9 bases. This CDR3 is built from 13 residues. The trim removed 1 base at V and 7 bases at J, leaving 4 bases unmatched. Germline CDR1 SQVTM, CDR2 ANQGSEA. CDR3 coding DNA: TGCAGCGTTGAAGGGACAGGGGAGGTTGAAGCTTTCTTT. This gives the protein CSVEGTGEVEAFF.

This chain uses TRBV15 with TRBJ2-2; weak D call: TRBD2 (6 bases). This CDR3 has 16 residues. V lost 2 bases to trimming and J lost 4 bases, with 14 bases between them. Germline V gives CDR1 LNHNV, CDR2 YYDKDF (reference sequence). The CDR3, as DNA: TGTGCCACCAGCAGAACCTCCGGGACTGTCACCGGGGAGCTGTTTTTT. Translated: CATSRTSGTVTGELFF.

The chain couples TRBV12-3 or TRBV12-4 to TRBJ1-1, with D hard to call. The length of the CDR3 is 14 residues. The V end lost 2 bases, the J end lost 0 bases, and 7 bases lay between the germline ends. As DNA, the CDR3 is TGTGCCAGCAGTTTAAGGCTCTTGAACACTGAAGCTTTCTTT. The encoded protein is CASSLRLLNTEAFF.

V and J are TRBV28 and TRBJ1-4, with 9 bases matching TRBD1. V lost 6 bases and J lost 5; bases outside the gene matches: 16. This CDR3 has 18 residues. CDR1 and CDR2 from the germline V gene are MDHEN and SYDVKM. The CDR3 loop is CASSTETYVDRGNEKLFF. The DNA for the CDR3 is TGTGCCAGCAGCACCGAAACCTACGTAGACAGGGGGAATGAAAAACTGTTTTTT.

This clonotype was seen a handful of times. The CDR3 reads CASSTGTPGAGETQYF. The CDR3 coding sequence is TGTGCCAGCAGCACCGGGACACCCGGGGCGGGAGAGACCCAGTACTTC. This chain connects TRBV7-6 to TRBJ2-5; a weak D match, TRBD1 (6 bases). The CDR3 is made up of 16 amino acids. Trimming removed 5 bases from V and 4 bases from J, with 20 bases in between. Germline V gene lookup returns CDR1 SGHVS and CDR2 FNYEAQ. Supplemented by reference TRBV7-6 and TRBJ2-5, the full variable domain reads GAGVSQSPRYKVTKRGQDVALRCDPISGHVSLYWYRQALGQGPEFLTYFNYEAQQDKSGLPNDRFSAERPEGSISTLTIQRTEQRDSAMYRCASSTGTPGAGETQYFGPGTRLLVL.

This clonotype was counted ten times or more. The V gene is TRBV7-6, the J gene TRBJ2-7; D uncertain. Trimming removed 1 base from V and 1 base from J, with 5 bases in between. Germline assignment: CDR1 SGHVS and CDR2 FNYEAQ. This CDR3 is built from 13 residues. CDR3 nucleotides: TGTGCCAGCAGCTTAGGGGAATCCTACGAGCAGTACTTC. It encodes CASSLGESYEQYF.